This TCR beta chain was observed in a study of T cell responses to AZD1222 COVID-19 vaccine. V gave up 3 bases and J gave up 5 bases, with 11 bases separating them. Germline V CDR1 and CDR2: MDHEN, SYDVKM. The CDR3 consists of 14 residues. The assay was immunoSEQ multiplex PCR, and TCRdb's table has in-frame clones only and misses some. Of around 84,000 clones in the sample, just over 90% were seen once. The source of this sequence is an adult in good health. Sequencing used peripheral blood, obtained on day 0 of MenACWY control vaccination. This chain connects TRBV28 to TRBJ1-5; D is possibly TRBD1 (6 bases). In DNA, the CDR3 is TGTGCCAGCAGTTTCCTACAGGGTTATCAGCCCCAGCATTTT. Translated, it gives CASSFLQGYQPQHF.